The source of this TCR beta chain is a study of OX40 agonist ivuxolimab in advanced cancers. Study in general: A male proportion of more than 75% was recorded, with mean age approximately 57 years and range 23 to 79. Study outcomes and limitations: The work left the antigen specificity of expanded peripheral T cells undetermined.

Comment on this clone: Antigen specificity is unknown.

This CDR3 region has 13 residues. Germline V CDR1 and CDR2: SGDLS, YYNGEE. Losses at the gene ends were 2 bases for V and 8 bases for J; bases not matched to a gene: 6. The repertoire was sequenced with immunoSEQ multiplex PCR; TCRdb's copy has only in-frame clones and lacks some. Here the sample spans roughly 56,000 clones, roughly 88% being singletons. This specimen consisted of CD4+ or CD8+ T cells sorted from blood, obtained in a trial of the OX40 agonist ivuxolimab. The V and J genes are TRBV9 and TRBJ1-2, with TRBD1 matching over 7 bases. This TCR derives from an adult with an advanced solid tumor such as melanoma, head and neck, liver or kidney cancer. This CDR3 reads CASSVYRGLGYTF. The CDR3 region has the DNA TGTGCCAGCAGCGTGTACAGGGGACTGGGCTACACCTTC.